Included here is one T cell receptor beta chain sequence, with context. Its antigen is not known. The ends were cut back, 5 bases at V and 6 bases at J, with 19 bases in the middle. The CDR3 length is 15 residues. The germline CDR1 and CDR2 sequences are LNHDA and SQIVND (reference sequence). Only in-frame clones appear in the TCRdb table, and some are missing; sequencing was by immunoSEQ multiplex PCR. The repertoire holds tens of thousands of clones, with 75% to 90% as singletons. These data are taken from a study of T cell responses to AZD1222 COVID-19 vaccine. Study-wide results and limits: Every sample of the repertoires postdated the peak T cell response. Most donors were white British and more were female, and clonal diversity was possibly underestimated.

The J gene is TRBJ1-1, the V gene TRBV19; D is uncertain. Sequencing was performed on peripheral blood, taken on day 0 of AZD1222 vaccination. This clonotype was sampled from an adult in good health. CDR3 residues: CASSASRSGIPEAFF. The CDR3 bases are TGTGCCAGTAGTGCCAGTAGATCCGGGATCCCTGAAGCTTTCTTT.